A single sample is the source of the 8 T cell receptor beta chains below, sequenced in a study of OX40 agonist ivuxolimab in advanced cancers. Repertoires were generated with immunoSEQ multiplex PCR, while TCRdb's copy carries only in-frame clones and drops some. The sample lists approximately 84,000 clones; 89% were seen once. Sequencing used CD4+ or CD8+ T cells sorted from blood, obtained in a trial of the OX40 agonist ivuxolimab. The receptor source for this set is an adult with an advanced solid tumor such as melanoma, head and neck, liver or kidney cancer.

The chain joins TRBV18 to TRBJ1-6; D is undetermined. Germline values: CDR1 KGHSH, CDR2 LQKENI. This CDR3 is built from 14 residues. V was pared by 4 bases and J by 6 bases, with 10 bases between. CDR3 region: CASSQGLRNSPLHF. CDR3 DNA: TGTGCCAGCTCACAAGGGCTCCGTAATTCACCCCTCCACTTT.

V gene TRBV7-2 combines with J gene TRBJ1-2, with 8 bases lining up with TRBD1. J lost 6 bases, V lost 5 bases, and 8 bases had no gene match. The CDR3 sequence is 14 residues long. Germline V CDR1 and CDR2: SGHTA, FQGNSA. This CDR3 is CASSRDRGRDGYTF. CDR3 bases: TGTGCCAGCAGCCGAGACAGGGGACGAGATGGCTACACCTTC.

J is TRBJ1-1 and V is TRBV11-2; the D gene is possibly TRBD1 (5 bases). This CDR3 is built from 19 residues. Germline V gives CDR1 SGHAT, CDR2 FQNNGV. V lost 6 bases and J 5 bases, leaving 31 bases between the germline ends. This chain's CDR3 is CASSFPTTQPQGGGTEAFF. The DNA for the CDR3 is TGTGCCAGCAGTTTCCCCACCACGCAACCCCAGGGCGGGGGAACTGAAGCTTTCTTT.

V and J are TRBV10-1 and TRBJ2-3; TRBD2 might be the D (5 bases). The germline V gene has CDR1 WNHNN and CDR2 SYGVQD (reference sequence). Trimming took 10 bases from V and 3 from J, leaving 20 bases between them. This CDR3 contains 15 residues. DNA for the CDR3: TGCGCCACCCAAGACGCCCTGACGGGGACAGATACGCAGTATTTT. Translation: CATQDALTGTDTQYF.

The J gene is TRBJ2-1, the V gene TRBV7-9; TRBD1 matches 7 bases. The CDR3 loop spans 15 amino acids. In germline, CDR1 is SEHNR, CDR2 FQNEAQ (reference sequence). V was pared by 6 bases and J by 5 bases, with 10 bases of the junction left unmatched. Here the CDR3 reads CASSPPGQMNNEQFF. CDR3 in DNA: TGTGCCAGCAGTCCTCCGGGACAGATGAACAATGAGCAGTTCTTC. Supplemented by reference TRBV7-9 and TRBJ2-1, the full variable domain reads DTGVSQNPRHKITKRGQNVTFRCDPISEHNRLYWYRQTLGQGPEFLTYFQNEAQLEKSRLLSDRFSAERPKGSFSTLEIQRTEQGDSAMYLCASSPPGQMNNEQFFGPGTRLTVL.

This chain joins TRBV28 and TRBJ2-7; 8 positions agree with TRBD2. The CDR3 is 14 amino acids. Looked up from germline, CDR1 is MDHEN and CDR2 is SYDVKM. Trimming at V came to 6 bases and at J to 0 bases, leaving 4 bases not matched to a gene. The CDR3 region has the DNA TGTGCCAGCAGGGTAGCGGGAAGCTCCTACGAGCAGTACTTC. Protein product: CASRVAGSSYEQYF.

The chain recombines TRBV4-2 with TRBJ2-3, with 10 nucleotides matching TRBD2. Germline trimming cut 0 bases from V and 5 bases from J; bases unmatched to any gene: 11. This CDR3 contains 18 residues. The germline CDR1 and CDR2 sequences are LGHNA and YNFKEQ. The CDR3 here is CASSQERGLAGDGDTQYF. Written as DNA, the CDR3 is TGTGCCAGCAGCCAAGAACGGGGGCTAGCGGGAGATGGAGATACGCAGTATTTT.

V is TRBV9 and J is TRBJ2-1; TRBD1 is a possible D gene (5 bases). Deletions cut 0 bases from V and 8 bases from J, with 15 bases between. The CDR3 spans 15 residues. Germline CDR1 reads SGDLS; CDR2 reads YYNGEE. DNA for the CDR3: TGTGCCAGCAGCGTAGCCACAGGTAGGACCGATGAGCAGTTCTTC. Translation: CASSVATGRTDEQFF.